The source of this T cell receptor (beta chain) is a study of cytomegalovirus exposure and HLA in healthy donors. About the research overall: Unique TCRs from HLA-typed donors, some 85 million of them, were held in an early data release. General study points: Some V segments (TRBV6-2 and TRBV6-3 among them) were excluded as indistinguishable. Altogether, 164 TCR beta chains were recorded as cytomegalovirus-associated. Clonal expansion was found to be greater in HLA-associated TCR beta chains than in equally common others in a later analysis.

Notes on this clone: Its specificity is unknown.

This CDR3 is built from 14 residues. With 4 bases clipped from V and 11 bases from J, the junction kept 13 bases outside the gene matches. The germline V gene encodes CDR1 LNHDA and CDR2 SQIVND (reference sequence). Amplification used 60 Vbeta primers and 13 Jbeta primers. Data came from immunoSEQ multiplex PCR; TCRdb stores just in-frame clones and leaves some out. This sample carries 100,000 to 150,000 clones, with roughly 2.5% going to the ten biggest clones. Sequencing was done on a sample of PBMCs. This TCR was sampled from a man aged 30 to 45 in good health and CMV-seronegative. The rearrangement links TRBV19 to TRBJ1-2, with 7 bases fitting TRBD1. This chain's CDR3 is CASSTRQGPPGYTF. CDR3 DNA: TGTGCCAGTAGTACCCGACAGGGACCTCCCGGTTACACCTTC.